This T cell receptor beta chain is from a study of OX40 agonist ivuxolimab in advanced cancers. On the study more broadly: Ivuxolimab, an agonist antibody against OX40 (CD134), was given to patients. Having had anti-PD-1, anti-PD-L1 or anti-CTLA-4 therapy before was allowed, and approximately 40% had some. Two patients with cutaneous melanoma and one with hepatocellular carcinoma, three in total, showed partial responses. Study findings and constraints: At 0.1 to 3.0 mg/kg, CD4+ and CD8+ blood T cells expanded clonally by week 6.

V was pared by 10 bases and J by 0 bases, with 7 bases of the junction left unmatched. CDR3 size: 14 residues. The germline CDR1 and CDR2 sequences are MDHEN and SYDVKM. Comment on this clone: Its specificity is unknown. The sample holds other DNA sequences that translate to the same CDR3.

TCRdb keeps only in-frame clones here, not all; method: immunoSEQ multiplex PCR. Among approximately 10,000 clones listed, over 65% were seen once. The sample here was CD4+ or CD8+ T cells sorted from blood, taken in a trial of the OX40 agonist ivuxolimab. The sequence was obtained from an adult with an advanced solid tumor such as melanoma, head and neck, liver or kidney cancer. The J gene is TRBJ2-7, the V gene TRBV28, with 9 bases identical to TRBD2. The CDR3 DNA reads TGTGCCACCAAACTAGCGGGTATCTCCTACGAGCAGTACTTC. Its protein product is CATKLAGISYEQYF.